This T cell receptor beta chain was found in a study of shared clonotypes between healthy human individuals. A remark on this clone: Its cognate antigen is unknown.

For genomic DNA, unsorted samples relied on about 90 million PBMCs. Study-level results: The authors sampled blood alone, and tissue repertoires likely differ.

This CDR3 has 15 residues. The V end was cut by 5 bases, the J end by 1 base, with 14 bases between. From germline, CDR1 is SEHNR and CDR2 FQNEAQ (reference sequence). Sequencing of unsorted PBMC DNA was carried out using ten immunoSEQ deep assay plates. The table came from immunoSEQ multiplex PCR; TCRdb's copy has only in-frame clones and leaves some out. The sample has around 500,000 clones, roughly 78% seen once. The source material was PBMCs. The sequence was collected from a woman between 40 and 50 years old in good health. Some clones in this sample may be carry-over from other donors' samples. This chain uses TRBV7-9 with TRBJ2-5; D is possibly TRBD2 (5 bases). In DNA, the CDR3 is TGTGCCAGCAGCCCTAAAACTAGGCTCCAAGAGACCCAGTACTTC. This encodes CASSPKTRLQETQYF.